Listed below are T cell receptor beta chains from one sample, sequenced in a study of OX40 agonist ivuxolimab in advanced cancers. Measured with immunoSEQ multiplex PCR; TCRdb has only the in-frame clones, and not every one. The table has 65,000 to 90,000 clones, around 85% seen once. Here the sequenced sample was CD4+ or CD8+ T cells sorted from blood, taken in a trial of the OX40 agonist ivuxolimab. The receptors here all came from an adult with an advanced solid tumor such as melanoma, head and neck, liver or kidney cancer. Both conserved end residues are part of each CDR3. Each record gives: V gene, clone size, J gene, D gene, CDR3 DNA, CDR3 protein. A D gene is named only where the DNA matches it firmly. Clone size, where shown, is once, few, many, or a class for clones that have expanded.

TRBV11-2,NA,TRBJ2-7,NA,TGTGCCAGCAGCTACTCGAGATACGAGCAGTACTTC,CASSYSRYEQYF
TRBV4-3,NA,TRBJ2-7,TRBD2,TGCGCCAGCAGCCCGAAGCGGGGGGCATACGAGCAGTACTTC,CASSPKRGAYEQYF
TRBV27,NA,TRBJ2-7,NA,TGTGCCAGCAGTGACATTTTCGGGGTCGAGCAGTACTTC,CASSDIFGVEQYF
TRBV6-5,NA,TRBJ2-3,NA,TGTGCCAGCAGTTACGGGGGGTTGGGCACAGATACGCAGTATTTT,CASSYGGLGTDTQYF
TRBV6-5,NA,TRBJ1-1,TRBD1,TGTGCCAGCAGTTACTCGACAGGGTCAAGAGCTTTCTTT,CASSYSTGSRAFF
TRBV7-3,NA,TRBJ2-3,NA,TGTGCCAGCAGCTTAGGGGCAGAAAGCACAGATACGCAGTATTTT,CASSLGAESTDTQYF
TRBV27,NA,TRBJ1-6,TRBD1,TGTGCCAGCAGTTTAGTGGGACAGGGCGGTTCACCCCTCCACTTT,CASSLVGQGGSPLHF
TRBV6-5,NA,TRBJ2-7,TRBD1,TGTGCCAGCAGTTACTCCGACAGGGGCTACGAGCAGTACTTC,CASSYSDRGYEQYF
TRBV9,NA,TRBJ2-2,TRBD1,TGTGCCAGCAGCGTTGACCAGGGGGCGCCCACCGGGGAGCTGTTTTTT,CASSVDQGAPTGELFF
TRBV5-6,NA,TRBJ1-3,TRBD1,TGTGCCAGCAGCCGGATAGGACAGGGTTCTGGAAACACCATATATTTT,CASSRIGQGSGNTIYF
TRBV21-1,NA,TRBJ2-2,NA,TGTGCCAGCAGCAATAGCTCGGACAGGGAGGGCGGGGAGCTGTTTTTT,CASSNSSDREGGELFF
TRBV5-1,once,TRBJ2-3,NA,TGCGCCAGCAGCTTGGCCGCGACAGGTAGCACAGATACGCAGTATTTT,CASSLAATGSTDTQYF
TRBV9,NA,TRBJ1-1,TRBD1,TGTGCCAGCAGCTACAGGGGGGGCACTGAAGCTTTCTTT,CASSYRGGTEAFF
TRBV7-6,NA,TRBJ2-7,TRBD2,TGTGCCAGCAGCTTAGATTCTAGCGGGACCTACGAGCAGTACTTC,CASSLDSSGTYEQYF
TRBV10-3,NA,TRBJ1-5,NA,TGTGCCATCACCCCGCAAATTGATCAGCCCCAGCATTTT,CAITPQIDQPQHF
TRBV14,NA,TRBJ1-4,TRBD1,TGTGCCAGCAGCCTAAACAGGGGAACTAATGAAAAACTGTTTTTT,CASSLNRGTNEKLFF